The entry below describes one T cell receptor beta chain. The antigen is not known. This sample includes further DNA sequences coding for the same CDR3. Germline values: CDR1 MGHDK, CDR2 SYGVNS. V trimming: 8 bases; J trimming: 0 bases; junction bases outside the gene matches: 2. CDR3 length equals 13 residues. This sample is drawn from a study of beta chain features in type 1 diabetes. Broader study findings: TCRB CDR3 length was moderately but significantly reduced in all four CD4+ subsets of Type 1 diabetes patients. A definitive answer on HLA type influencing TCRB rearrangement was not reached here.

Reverse transcribing all isolated RNA meant expressed TCRB transcripts were sequenced. For naive, central memory and regulatory T cell samples, reads averaged around 3.8 million. Generated by immunoSEQ multiplex PCR, the TCRdb table keeps only in-frame clones and is missing some. This table holds 630,000 or so clones, more than 12% found once. Per donor, one heparinised blood draw averaged roughly 110 mL. The sample comprised naive CD4+ T cells from blood. The chain is built from TRBV25-1 and TRBJ2-3; 7 bases are shared with TRBD2. The receptor was isolated from a man aged 18 to 29 with type 1 diabetes. CDR3 region: CASGGGSTDTQYF. The CDR3 DNA reads TGTGCCAGCGGGGGAGGGAGCACAGATACGCAGTATTTT.